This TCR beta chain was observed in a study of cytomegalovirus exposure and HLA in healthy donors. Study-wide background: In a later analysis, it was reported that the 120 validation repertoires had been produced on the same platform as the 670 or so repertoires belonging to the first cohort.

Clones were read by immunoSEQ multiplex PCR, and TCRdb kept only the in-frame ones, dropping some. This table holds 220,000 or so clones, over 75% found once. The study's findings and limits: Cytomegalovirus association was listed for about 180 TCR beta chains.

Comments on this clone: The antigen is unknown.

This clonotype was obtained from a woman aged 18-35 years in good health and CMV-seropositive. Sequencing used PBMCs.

CDR3 DNA sequence: TGCGCCAGCAGCCAAGAAAGCCGTTGGACAGGCGAGCAGTACTTC. As protein: CASSQESRWTGEQYF. The chain uses TRBV4-1 and TRBJ2-7; 7 nucleotides agree with TRBD1. This CDR3 has 15 amino acids. Germline V gene data show CDR1 as MGHRA and CDR2 as YSYEKL. V was clipped by 0 bases and J by 6 bases; unmatched bases: 8.